This is a list of T cell receptor beta chains from one sample in a study of metastatic and nonmetastatic thyroid tumors. Using MiXCR, TCRdb re-called clones from the PCR reads. Among tens of thousands of clones, less than 20% were seen once, and the ten largest hold approximately 2.9%. Specimen: adjacent normal tissue. Receptors originate from a male donor with papillary thyroid cancer or a benign thyroid nodule (not recorded which). Some clones in this sample may be carry-over from other donors' samples. Both conserved end residues are part of each CDR3. The D gene is left open where the match is weak. Clone size is shown for a subset of rows, as once, few, many or a class of expanded clone.

size | J | D | V | length | CDR3 | DNA
medium-sized | TRBJ1-2 | NA | TRBV27 | 14 | CASRRGTGSSGYTF | TGTGCCAGCAGACGCGGTACAGGGAGCTCTGGCTACACCTTC
NA | TRBJ1-2 | TRBD1 | TRBV7-9 | 14 | CASSLRQGAYGYTF | TGTGCCAGCAGTCTAAGACAGGGAGCCTATGGCTACACCTTC
many | TRBJ1-6 | NA | TRBV6-1 | 15 | CASKTSPGWNSPLHF | TGTGCCAGCAAAACAAGTCCCGGGTGGAATTCACCCCTCCACTTT
NA | TRBJ2-2 | TRBD1 | TRBV6-2/TRBV6-3 | 16 | CASSYVLGTGPGELFF | TGTGCCAGCAGTTACGTCTTGGGGACAGGGCCCGGGGAGCTGTTTTTT
many | TRBJ1-1 | NA | TRBV15 | 13 | CATSRDFRLGAFF | TGTGCCACCAGCAGAGATTTCAGACTTGGAGCTTTCTTT
NA | TRBJ1-4 | TRBD1 | TRBV5-6 | 14 | CASSSDRGLRKLSF | TGTGCCAGCAGCTCTGACAGGGGGCTTCGAAAACTGTCTTTT
medium-sized | TRBJ1-2 | NA | TRBV6-1 | 15 | CASSPGQDPTYGYTF | TGTGCCAGCAGCCCCGGACAAGATCCTACCTATGGCTACACCTTC
many | TRBJ2-1 | TRBD2 | TRBV2 | 17 | CASSDYWLAGSYNEQFF | TGTGCCAGCAGTGATTATTGGCTAGCGGGTTCCTACAATGAGCAGTTCTTC
many | TRBJ2-1 | TRBD2 | TRBV24-1 | 15 | CATSDREGLGYEQFF | TGTGCCACCAGTGATCGGGAGGGATTAGGCTATGAGCAGTTCTTC
many | TRBJ2-1 | NA | TRBV5-1 | 17 | CASSSPWAVGGGDEQFF | TGCGCCAGCAGTTCTCCTTGGGCGGTAGGAGGGGGGGATGAGCAGTTCTTC